This T cell receptor (beta chain) was sequenced in a study of blood T cell repertoires in COVID-19. For the study at large: PBMCs, B-cell-depleted T cells, or T cells provided the cDNA or gDNA that made up the material.

J gave up 5 bases and V 4 bases, and 3 bases lay outside the gene matches. There are 13 residues in the CDR3. The germline gives CDR1 LNHDA, CDR2 SQIVND (reference sequence). In the original processing: Estimated nucleated cell counts came from reference gene primer amplification. TCRdb's copy holds only in-frame clones and misses some; the assay was immunoSEQ multiplex PCR. That table furnishes V, J and clone size, whereas the DNA furnished D and trimming. This table holds over 250,000 clones, around nine tenths found once. Sequencing was performed on PBMCs or T cells enriched from blood (not recorded which). The receptor was isolated from a man between 60 and 75 years old who had recovered from COVID-19. The chain employs TRBV19 and TRBJ1-2, with 8 bases fitting TRBD1. DNA of the CDR3: TGTGCCAGTAGTAAACAGGGGGATTATGGCTACACCTTC. This encodes CASSKQGDYGYTF. The full variable domain, its missing parts supplied by reference TRBV19 and TRBJ1-2, is DGGITQSPKYLFRKEGQNVTLSCEQNLNHDAMYWYRQDPGQGLRLIYYSQIVNDFQKGDIAEGYSVSREKKESFPLTVTSAQKNPTAFYLCASSKQGDYGYTFGSGTRLTVV.